This record concerns one T cell receptor (beta chain) sequence. Sequencing was performed with immunoSEQ multiplex PCR; in TCRdb, only in-frame clones are kept and a portion is missing. The data contain around 170,000 clones, roughly 90% of them seen just once; the ten biggest clones take up roughly 7%. These data come from a study of blood T cell repertoires in COVID-19. Which cohort a participant joined came from the clinical history participants gave. Among Cohort 3 donors, those recovered had two negative PCRs, clearance, or symptom resolution. Germline V CDR1 and CDR2: SQVTM, ANQGSEA. After removal of 4 bases from V and 3 bases from J, the junction contained 5 bases not matched to a gene. The CDR3 has 14 residues.

Specimen: PBMCs or T cells enriched from blood (not recorded which). The chain couples TRBV29-1 to TRBJ2-1; 8 bases match TRBD1. The clonotype was recovered from a woman aged 50 to 65 who had recovered from COVID-19. This chain's CDR3 is CSVGQGRNYNEQFF. In nucleotides, the CDR3 is TGCAGCGTTGGACAGGGGAGGAACTACAATGAGCAGTTCTTC.